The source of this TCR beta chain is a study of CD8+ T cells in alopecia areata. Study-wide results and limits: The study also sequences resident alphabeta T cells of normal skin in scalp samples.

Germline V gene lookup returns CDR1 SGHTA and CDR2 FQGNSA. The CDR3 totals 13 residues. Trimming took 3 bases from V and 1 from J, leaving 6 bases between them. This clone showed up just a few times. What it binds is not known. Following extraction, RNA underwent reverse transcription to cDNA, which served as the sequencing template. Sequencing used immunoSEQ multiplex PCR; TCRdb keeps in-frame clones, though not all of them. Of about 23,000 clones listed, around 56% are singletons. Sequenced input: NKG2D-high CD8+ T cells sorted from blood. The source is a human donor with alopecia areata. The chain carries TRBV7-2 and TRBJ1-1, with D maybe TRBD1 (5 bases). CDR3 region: CASSLGQNTEAFF. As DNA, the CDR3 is TGTGCCAGCAGCTTGGGGCAGAACACTGAAGCTTTCTTT.